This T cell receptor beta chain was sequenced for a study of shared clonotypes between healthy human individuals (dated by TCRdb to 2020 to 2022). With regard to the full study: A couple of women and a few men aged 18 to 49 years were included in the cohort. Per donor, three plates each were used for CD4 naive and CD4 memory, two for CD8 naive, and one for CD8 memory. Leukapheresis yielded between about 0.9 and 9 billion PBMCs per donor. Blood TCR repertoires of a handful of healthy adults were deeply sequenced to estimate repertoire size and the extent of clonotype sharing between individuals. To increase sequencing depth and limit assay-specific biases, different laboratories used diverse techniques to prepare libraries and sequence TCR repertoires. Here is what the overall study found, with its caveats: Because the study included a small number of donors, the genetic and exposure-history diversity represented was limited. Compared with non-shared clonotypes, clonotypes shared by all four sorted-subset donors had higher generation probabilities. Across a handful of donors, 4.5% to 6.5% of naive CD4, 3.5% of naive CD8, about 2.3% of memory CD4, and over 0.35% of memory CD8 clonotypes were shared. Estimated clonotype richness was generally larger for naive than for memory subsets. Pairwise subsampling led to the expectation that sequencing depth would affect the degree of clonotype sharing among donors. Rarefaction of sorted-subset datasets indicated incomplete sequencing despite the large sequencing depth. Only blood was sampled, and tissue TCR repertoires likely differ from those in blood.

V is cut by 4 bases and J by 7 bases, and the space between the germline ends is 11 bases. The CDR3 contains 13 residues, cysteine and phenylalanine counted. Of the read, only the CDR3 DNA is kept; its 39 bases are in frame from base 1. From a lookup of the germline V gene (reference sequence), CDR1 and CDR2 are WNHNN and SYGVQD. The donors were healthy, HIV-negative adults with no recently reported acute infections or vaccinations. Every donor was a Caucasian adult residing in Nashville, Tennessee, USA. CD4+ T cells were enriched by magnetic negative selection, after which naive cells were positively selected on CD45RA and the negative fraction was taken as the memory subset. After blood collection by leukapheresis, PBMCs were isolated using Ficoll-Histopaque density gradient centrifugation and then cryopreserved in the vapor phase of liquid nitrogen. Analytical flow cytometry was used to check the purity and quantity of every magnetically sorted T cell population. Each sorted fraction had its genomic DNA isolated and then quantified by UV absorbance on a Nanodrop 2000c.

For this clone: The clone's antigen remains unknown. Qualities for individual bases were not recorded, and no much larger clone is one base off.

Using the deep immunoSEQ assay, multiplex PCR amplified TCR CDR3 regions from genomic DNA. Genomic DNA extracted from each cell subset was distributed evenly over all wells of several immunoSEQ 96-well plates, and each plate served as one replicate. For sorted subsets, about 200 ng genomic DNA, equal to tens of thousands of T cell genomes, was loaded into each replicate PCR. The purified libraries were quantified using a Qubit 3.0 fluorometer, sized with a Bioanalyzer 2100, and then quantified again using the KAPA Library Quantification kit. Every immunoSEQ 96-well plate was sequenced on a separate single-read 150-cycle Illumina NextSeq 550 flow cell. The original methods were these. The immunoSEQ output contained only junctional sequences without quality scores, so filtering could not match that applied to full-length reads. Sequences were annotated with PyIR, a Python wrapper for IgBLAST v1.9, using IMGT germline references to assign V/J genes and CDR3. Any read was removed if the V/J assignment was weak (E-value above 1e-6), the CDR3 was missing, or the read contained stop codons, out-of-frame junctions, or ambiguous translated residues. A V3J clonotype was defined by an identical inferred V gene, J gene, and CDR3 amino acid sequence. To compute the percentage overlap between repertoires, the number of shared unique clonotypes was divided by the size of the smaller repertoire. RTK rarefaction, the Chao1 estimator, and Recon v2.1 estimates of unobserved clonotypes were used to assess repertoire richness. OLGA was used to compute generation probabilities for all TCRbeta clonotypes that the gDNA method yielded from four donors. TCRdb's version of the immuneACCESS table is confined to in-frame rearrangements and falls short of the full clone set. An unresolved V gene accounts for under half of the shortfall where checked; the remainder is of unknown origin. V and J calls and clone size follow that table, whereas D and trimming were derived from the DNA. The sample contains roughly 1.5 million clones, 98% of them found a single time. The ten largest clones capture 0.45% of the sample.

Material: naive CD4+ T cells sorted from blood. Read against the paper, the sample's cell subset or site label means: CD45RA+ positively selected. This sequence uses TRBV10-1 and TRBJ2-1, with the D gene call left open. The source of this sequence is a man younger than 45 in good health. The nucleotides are TGCGCCAGCAGTGTGCTTAGGCCAAATGAGCAGTTCTTC. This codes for CASSVLRPNEQFF.